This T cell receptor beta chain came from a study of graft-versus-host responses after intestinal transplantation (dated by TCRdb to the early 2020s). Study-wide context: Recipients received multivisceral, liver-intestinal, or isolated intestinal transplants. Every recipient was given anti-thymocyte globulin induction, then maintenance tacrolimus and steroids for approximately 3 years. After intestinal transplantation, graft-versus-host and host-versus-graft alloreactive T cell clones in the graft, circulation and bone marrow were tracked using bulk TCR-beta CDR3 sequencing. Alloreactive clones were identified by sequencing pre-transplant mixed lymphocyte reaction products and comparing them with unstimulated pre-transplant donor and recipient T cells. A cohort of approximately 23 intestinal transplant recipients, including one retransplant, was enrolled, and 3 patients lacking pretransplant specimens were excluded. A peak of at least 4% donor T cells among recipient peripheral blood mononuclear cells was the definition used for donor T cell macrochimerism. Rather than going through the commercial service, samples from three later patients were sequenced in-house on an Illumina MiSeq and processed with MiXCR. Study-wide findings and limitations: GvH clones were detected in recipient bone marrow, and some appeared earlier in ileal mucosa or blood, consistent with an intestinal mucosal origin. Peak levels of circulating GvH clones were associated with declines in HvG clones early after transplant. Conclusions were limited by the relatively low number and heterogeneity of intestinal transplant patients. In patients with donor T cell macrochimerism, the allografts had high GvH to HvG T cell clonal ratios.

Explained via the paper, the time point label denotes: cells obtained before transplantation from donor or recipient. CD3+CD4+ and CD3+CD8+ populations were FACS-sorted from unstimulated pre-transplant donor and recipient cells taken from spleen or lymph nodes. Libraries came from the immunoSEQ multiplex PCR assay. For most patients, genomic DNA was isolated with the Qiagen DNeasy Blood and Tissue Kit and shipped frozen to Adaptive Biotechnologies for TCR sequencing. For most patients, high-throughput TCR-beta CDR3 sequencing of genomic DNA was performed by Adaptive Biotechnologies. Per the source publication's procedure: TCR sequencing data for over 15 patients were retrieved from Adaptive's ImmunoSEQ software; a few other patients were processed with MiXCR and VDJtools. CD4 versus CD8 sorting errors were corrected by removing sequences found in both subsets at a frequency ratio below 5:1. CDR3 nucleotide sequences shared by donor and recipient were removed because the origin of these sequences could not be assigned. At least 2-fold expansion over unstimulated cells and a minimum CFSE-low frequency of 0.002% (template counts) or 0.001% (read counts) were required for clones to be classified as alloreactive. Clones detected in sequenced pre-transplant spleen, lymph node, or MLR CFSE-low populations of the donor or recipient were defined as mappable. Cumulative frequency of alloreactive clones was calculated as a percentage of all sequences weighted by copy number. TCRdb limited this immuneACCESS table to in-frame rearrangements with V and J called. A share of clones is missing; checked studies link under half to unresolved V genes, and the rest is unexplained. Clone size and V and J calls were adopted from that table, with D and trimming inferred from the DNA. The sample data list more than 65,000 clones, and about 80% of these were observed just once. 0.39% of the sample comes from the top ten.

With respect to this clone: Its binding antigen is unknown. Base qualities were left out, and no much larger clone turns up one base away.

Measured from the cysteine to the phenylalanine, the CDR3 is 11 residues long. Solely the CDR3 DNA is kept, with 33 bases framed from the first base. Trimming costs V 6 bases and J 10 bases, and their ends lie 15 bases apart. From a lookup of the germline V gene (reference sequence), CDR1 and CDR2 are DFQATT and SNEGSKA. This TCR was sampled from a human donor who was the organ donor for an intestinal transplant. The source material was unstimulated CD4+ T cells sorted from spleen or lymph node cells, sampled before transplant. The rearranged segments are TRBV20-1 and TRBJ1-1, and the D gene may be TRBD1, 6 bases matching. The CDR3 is CSAQGYRRAFF. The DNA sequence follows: TGCAGTGCCCAGGGGTACAGACGAGCTTTCTTT.